This paragraph reports one T cell receptor (beta chain). The sample belongs to a study of blood T cell repertoires in COVID-19. Background on the study: T cells, B-cell-depleted T cells, or PBMCs provided the cDNA or gDNA that served as material.

Measured with immunoSEQ multiplex PCR; TCRdb has only the in-frame clones, and not every one. Altogether roughly 150,000 clones are present, approximately 90% being singletons, with the ten largest covering over 2%. Trimming cost V 4 bases and J 4 bases, with 11 bases left between them. There are 13 residues in the CDR3. This sequence originates from a man aged 45-65 years who had recovered from COVID-19. This chain joins TRBV12-3 or TRBV12-4 and TRBJ2-7; D remains unclear. Sequencing was done on a sample of peripheral blood. The CDR3 reads CASSSAALYEQYF. CDR3 in DNA: TGTGCCAGCAGTTCCGCGGCCCTATACGAGCAGTACTTC.